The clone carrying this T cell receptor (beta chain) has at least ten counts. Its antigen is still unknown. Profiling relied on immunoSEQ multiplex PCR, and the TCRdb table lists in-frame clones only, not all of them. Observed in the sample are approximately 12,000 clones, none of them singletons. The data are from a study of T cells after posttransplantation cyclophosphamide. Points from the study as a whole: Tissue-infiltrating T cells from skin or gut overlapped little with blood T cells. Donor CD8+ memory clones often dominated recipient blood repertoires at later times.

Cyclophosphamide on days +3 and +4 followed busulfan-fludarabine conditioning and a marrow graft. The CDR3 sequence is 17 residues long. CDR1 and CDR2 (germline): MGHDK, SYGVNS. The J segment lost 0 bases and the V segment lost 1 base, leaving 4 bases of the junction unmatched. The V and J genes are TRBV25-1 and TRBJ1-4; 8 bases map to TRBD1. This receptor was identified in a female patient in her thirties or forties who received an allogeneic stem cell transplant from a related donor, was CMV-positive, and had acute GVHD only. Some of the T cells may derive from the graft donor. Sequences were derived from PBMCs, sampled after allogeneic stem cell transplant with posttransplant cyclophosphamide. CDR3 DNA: TGTGCCAGCAGTGAATGGACAGGGACCACAACTAATGAAAAACTGTTTTTT. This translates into CASSEWTGTTTNEKLFF.